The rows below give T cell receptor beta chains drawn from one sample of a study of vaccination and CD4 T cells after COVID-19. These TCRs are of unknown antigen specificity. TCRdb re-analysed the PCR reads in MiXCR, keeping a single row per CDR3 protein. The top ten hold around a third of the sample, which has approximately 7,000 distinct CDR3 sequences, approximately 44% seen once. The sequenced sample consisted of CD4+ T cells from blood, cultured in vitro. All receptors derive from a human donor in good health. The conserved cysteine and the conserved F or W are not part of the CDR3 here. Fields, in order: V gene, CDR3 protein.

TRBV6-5	ASSYEGHEQY
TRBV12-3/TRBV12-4	ASSFLVLGEAQY
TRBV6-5	ASSYGDGTQFYEQY
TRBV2	ASSRWNQPQH
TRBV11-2	ASSLSPQETQY
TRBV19	ASTPSQYNEQF
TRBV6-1	ASSPRGLSSYEQY
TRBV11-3	ASSDRGAEEQY
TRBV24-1	ATSATGTSGGGELF
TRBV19	ASSAGYT
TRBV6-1	ASSEEVAGAYQETQY
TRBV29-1	SVWDTLGEQY
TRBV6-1	ASSGQENQPQH
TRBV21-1	ASSELRQGENYGYT
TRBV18	ASSPATGSKYGYT
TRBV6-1	ASSAGWTGGNTIY
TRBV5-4	ASSLDGRADQPQH
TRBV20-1	SASAHDRGDTEAF
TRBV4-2	ASSQERGGPDTQY
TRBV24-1	ATSPDPRAGGPETQY
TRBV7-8	ASSLGYRTTSTDTQY
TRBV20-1	SASPPGEETQY
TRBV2	ASSGLDSGGETQY
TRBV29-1	SVGQGNDQPQH
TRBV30	AWSGGQTYNEQF
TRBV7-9	ASSLDDTEAF
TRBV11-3	ASRSVAGELF
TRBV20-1	SARDLYYAGGYT
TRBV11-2	ASSPPQGTGNGYT
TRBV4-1	ASSQEGNSNQPQH
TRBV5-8	ASSLTSGGAEQY
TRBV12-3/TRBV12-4	ASMTRQGSYEQY
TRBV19	ATRGLAGGVRGSYNEQF
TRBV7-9	ASSLESRDELF
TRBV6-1	ASSRTAVGYEQY
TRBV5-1	ASSLGNRDTGELF
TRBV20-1	SARDPKTGIEAF
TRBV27	ASSLFPEQVEAF
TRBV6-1	ASSPPIAGAGELF
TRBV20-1	SATETNEKLF
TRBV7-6	ASSTRQGGSPLH
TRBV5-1	ASTPGQDYGYT
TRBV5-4	ASSLGRVAEAF
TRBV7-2	ASSPGTGRTDTQY
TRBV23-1	ASSLFPWDRGLSPLH
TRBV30	AWSVGPTYGYT
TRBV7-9	ASSLRDREYNEQF
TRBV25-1	ASSLGQAPTEAF
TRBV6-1	ASSPRGSGGPTTYNEQF
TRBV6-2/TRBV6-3	AIGFGPGELF
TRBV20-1	SARRQGSGEQY
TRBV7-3	ASSLNGGETQY
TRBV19	ASSIGSGTGVSPLH
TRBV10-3	AITSGQNTEAF
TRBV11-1	ASSSPQGDTEAF